These 15 T cell receptor beta chains came from one sample sequenced in a study of T cell changes during pregnancy in multiple sclerosis. Measured with immunoSEQ multiplex PCR; TCRdb has only the in-frame clones, and not every one. The table includes about 13,000 clones, roughly 90% detected once. The sequencing used CD8+ T cells from peripheral blood mononuclear cells, collected after pregnancy. The receptors derive from a female donor in good health, enrolled as a control in a pregnancy study.

In its sample, this clone was seen once. This rearrangement joins TRBV4-1 to TRBJ2-1; tentatively, D is TRBD2 (6 bases). Germline V lookup: CDR1 MGHRA, CDR2 YSYEKL. Trimming left V 0 bases short and J 8 bases short, with 11 bases between. This CDR3 is 14 amino acids long. This CDR3 reads CASSQDGLAHEQFF. The CDR3 DNA reads as TGCGCCAGCAGCCAAGATGGGCTAGCGCATGAGCAGTTCTTC.

The chain links TRBV7-3 to TRBJ2-7; D remains ambiguous. The germline V gene has CDR1 SGHTA and CDR2 FQGTGA. V lost 5 bases to trimming and J lost 3 bases, with 20 bases between them. This CDR3 has 16 amino acids. Written as DNA, the CDR3 is TGTGCCAGCAGCCCTCCCATCAGCGACCTCTTCTACGAGCAGTACTTC. Translated, it gives CASSPPISDLFYEQYF. Combining the CDR3 with reference TRBV7-3 and TRBJ2-7 gives the whole variable domain GAGVSQTPSNKVTEKGKYVELRCDPISGHTALYWYRQSLGQGPEFLIYFQGTGAADDSGLPNDRFFAVRPEGSVSTLKIQRTERGDSAVYLCASSPPISDLFYEQYFGPGTRLTVT.

This chain links TRBV19 with TRBJ1-5; D perhaps matches TRBD1 (5 bases). This CDR3 has 15 residues. The V end was cut by 3 bases, the J end by 0 bases, with 9 bases between. Germline CDR1 is LNHDA and CDR2 is SQIVND (reference sequence). The CDR3 bases are TGTGCCAGTAGTATCACAGGTTATAGCAATCAGCCCCAGCATTTT. Its protein is CASSITGYSNQPQHF.

By share, this clone counts as medium-sized. The chain combines TRBV6-1 with TRBJ2-1; 8 positions match TRBD2. The CDR3 is made up of 15 amino acids. V lost 1 base and J lost 4; bases outside the gene matches: 3. Looked up from germline, CDR1 is MNHNS and CDR2 is SASEGT. In DNA form, the CDR3 reads TGTGCCAGCAGTGAAGGGACGGGGGGGTACAATGAGCAGTTCTTC. Translated, it gives CASSEGTGGYNEQFF.

The gene calls are TRBV28 and TRBJ1-2; 9 nucleotides align to TRBD1. Germline trimming cut 5 bases from V and 3 bases from J; bases unmatched to any gene: 4. Per the germline V gene, CDR1 is MDHEN and CDR2 is SYDVKM. This CDR3 region has 14 residues. CDR3 DNA: TGTGCCAGCAGTGAAACAGGGGGCTACTATGGCTACACCTTC. Its protein product is CASSETGGYYGYTF.

The V gene is TRBV7-9, the J gene TRBJ2-6, with TRBD1 identical over 11 bases. The CDR3 is made up of 18 amino acids. CDR1 is SEHNR, CDR2 FQNEAQ, per germline (reference sequence). V lost 4 bases and J lost 2; bases outside the gene matches: 7. CDR3: CASSSRGQGGPGANVLTF. CDR3 coding DNA: TGTGCCAGCAGCTCCAGGGGACAGGGGGGCCCTGGGGCCAACGTCCTGACTTTC.

The V and J genes are TRBV28 and TRBJ2-7; 7 bases align to TRBD1. CDR3 length: 14 amino acids. V was clipped by 5 bases and J by 2 bases; unmatched bases: 6. Germline CDR1 reads MDHEN; CDR2 reads SYDVKM. The CDR3 region has the DNA TGTGCCAGCAGTGCCACCGGGACAGCCTACGAGCAGTACTTC. As protein: CASSATGTAYEQYF.

The chain employs TRBV19 and TRBJ1-1, with 9 bases lining up with TRBD1. V lost 8 bases and J lost 7; bases outside the gene matches: 8. This CDR3 is built from 13 residues. The germline gives CDR1 LNHDA, CDR2 SQIVND (reference sequence). CDR3 sequence (DNA): TGTGCCAGTGGGAACAGGGGGCATATTGAAGCTTTCTTT. It encodes CASGNRGHIEAFF.

V is TRBV9 and J is TRBJ1-2, with unresolved D. The V gene's germline CDR1 is SGDLS and CDR2 YYNGEE. The V and J ends lost 0 bases and 4 bases respectively, with 16 bases between them. The CDR3 covers 16 residues. The CDR3 sequence is CASSVDRSGQIYGYTF. CDR3 in DNA: TGTGCCAGCAGCGTAGATAGGTCTGGGCAGATCTATGGCTACACCTTC.

V and J are TRBV5-1 and TRBJ1-2, with D unclear. V was cut by 0 bases and J by 6 bases, with 12 bases left in between. Germline CDR1 is SGHRS and CDR2 is YFSETQ. This CDR3 is 14 amino acids long. In DNA, the CDR3 is TGCGCCAGCAGCTTGGCGGAGGGAGAGAATGGCTACACCTTC. This codes for CASSLAEGENGYTF.

The table lists this clone with a few counts. V is TRBV7-3 and J is TRBJ2-7; TRBD2 is a possible D gene (6 bases). V lost 4 bases to trimming and J lost 6 bases, with 19 bases between them. The CDR3 runs 15 residues. Germline assignment: CDR1 SGHTA and CDR2 FQGTGA. The CDR3, as DNA: TGTGCCAGCAGCTCGGGGCAAGGGCGGGACGTCGAGCAGTACTTC. Translating it yields CASSSGQGRDVEQYF. Combining the CDR3 with reference TRBV7-3 and TRBJ2-7 gives the whole variable domain GAGVSQTPSNKVTEKGKYVELRCDPISGHTALYWYRQSLGQGPEFLIYFQGTGAADDSGLPNDRFFAVRPEGSVSTLKIQRTERGDSAVYLCASSSGQGRDVEQYFGPGTRLTVT.

The chain carries TRBV7-9 and TRBJ1-2; D possibly corresponds to TRBD1 (6 bases). Trimming took off 0 bases at V and 4 bases at J, with 12 bases between the two ends. The CDR3 is 15 residues long. Germline CDR1 is SEHNR and CDR2 is FQNEAQ (reference sequence). In nucleotides, the CDR3 is TGTGCCAGCAGCTTAGCAGGGGGGGCCTTCTATGGCTACACCTTC. Encoded protein: CASSLAGGAFYGYTF.

Notes on this clone: Other DNA variants within this sample encode the same CDR3. This chain uses TRBV27 with TRBJ2-7; 10 nucleotides agree with TRBD1. Germline CDR1 MNHEY, CDR2 SMNVEV (reference sequence). The V gene end was trimmed by 2 bases and the J gene end by 1 base; junction bases not matched to a gene: 5. CDR3 length: 16 amino acids. The CDR3 reads CASSLGDRGLSYEQYF. CDR3 DNA: TGTGCCAGCAGTTTAGGGGACAGGGGTCTTTCCTACGAGCAGTACTTC.

The chain combines TRBV9 with TRBJ1-2, with D possibly TRBD1 on 6 matching bases. Germline CDR1 and CDR2: SGDLS and YYNGEE. V gave up 0 bases and J gave up 0 bases, with 9 bases separating them. This CDR3 has 15 residues. This CDR3 is CASSVGTVPNYGYTF. In DNA, the CDR3 is TGTGCCAGCAGCGTAGGGACAGTTCCTAACTATGGCTACACCTTC.

This sequence joins TRBV7-2 and TRBJ1-4; 7 positions agree with TRBD1. The CDR3 runs 16 residues. The V gene's germline CDR1 is SGHTA and CDR2 FQGNSA. The V and J ends lost 1 base and 8 bases, in that order; junction bases with no gene match: 10. The CDR3 sequence: CASSLVDVRGKEKLFF. As DNA, the CDR3 is TGTGCCAGCAGCTTAGTCGACGTCAGGGGGAAAGAAAAACTGTTTTTT.